The 16 T cell receptor beta chains in this list originate from one sample, sequenced in a study of vaccination effects on CD4 cells after COVID-19. Sequencing in the ViraFEST assay came after antigen-specific CD4+ T cells had been expanded with viral peptide pools, which were used to stimulate PBMC. Subsequent to a culture period of nine to ten days, CD4+ T cells were isolated. The person had a PCR-confirmed SARS-CoV-2 infection during March to December 2020. Only in-frame clones appear in the TCRdb table, and some are missing; sequencing was by immunoSEQ multiplex PCR. The sample consists of approximately 70,000 clones, roughly two thirds of them appearing once. No cognate antigen is known for these TCRs. Sequenced here: CD4+ T cells from PBMCs cultured with HIV peptides, sampled before COVID-19 vaccination. Subset in this sample: HIV-1 Nef peptide pool negative control/reference culture. Receptors originate from a human donor who had a prior SARS-CoV-2 infection.

The gene calls are TRBV9 and TRBJ2-2; 9 bases align to TRBD1. The CDR3 extends over 16 amino acids. CDR1 SGDLS and CDR2 YYNGEE come from the germline V gene. V gave up 3 bases and J gave up 4 bases; unmatched junction bases: 7. Here the CDR3 DNA reads TGTGCCAGCAGCGCAAACAGGGGGCTAGTCACCGGGGAGCTGTTTTTT. It yields the protein CASSANRGLVTGELFF. Filled out from reference TRBV9 and TRBJ2-2, the complete variable domain reads DSGVTQTPKHLITATGQRVTLRCSPRSGDLSVYWYQQSLDQGLQFLIQYYNGEERAKGNILERFSAQQFPDLHSELNLSSLELGDSALYFCASSANRGLVTGELFFGEGSRLTVL.

This clone was seen just once. The chain carries TRBV6-4 and TRBJ2-7; 7 positions match TRBD1. This CDR3 has 20 amino acids. V lost 6 bases and J lost 3; bases outside the gene matches: 26. Germline V gene data show CDR1 as MRHNA and CDR2 as SNTAGT. The CDR3 sequence: CASRDLFEGALPNWIYEQYF. The CDR3 coding sequence is TGTGCCAGCAGGGATCTTTTCGAGGGGGCGCTTCCTAATTGGATCTACGAGCAGTACTTC.

The J gene is TRBJ1-4, the V gene TRBV2, with D perhaps matching TRBD1 (6 bases). Trimming removed 6 bases at V and 3 bases at J, with 14 bases between. This CDR3 is built from 15 residues. The germline V gene encodes CDR1 SNHLY and CDR2 FYNNEI. The CDR3 sequence is CASRQQGTPNEKLFF. The CDR3 region has the DNA TGTGCCAGCAGACAACAGGGTACCCCTAATGAAAAACTGTTTTTT.

The V gene is TRBV2, the J gene TRBJ2-5; tentatively, D is TRBD1 (8 bases). V was cut by 7 bases and J by 5 bases, with 20 bases left in between. The CDR3 is 15 residues long. The V gene's germline CDR1 is SNHLY and CDR2 FYNNEI. DNA for the CDR3: TGTGCCAGCACCAGGGGGCTAGCGGACGGGGAGACCCAGTACTTC. Translation: CASTRGLADGETQYF.

This chain uses TRBV30 with TRBJ1-1; 7 nucleotides line up with TRBD1. Trimming removed 4 bases from V and 4 bases from J; junction bases left unmatched: 6. Germline V gene lookup returns CDR1 GTSNPN and CDR2 SVGIG (reference sequence). The CDR3 totals 13 residues. CDR3 region: CAWIGQAVTEAFF. For the CDR3, the DNA is TGTGCCTGGATTGGACAGGCGGTCACTGAAGCTTTCTTT. The complete variable domain, with remaining parts taken from reference TRBV30 and TRBJ1-1, reads SQTIHQWPATLVQPVGSPLSLECTVEGTSNPNLYWYRQAAGRGLQLLFYSVGIGQISSEVPQNLSASRPQDRQFILSSKKLLLSDSGFYLCAWIGQAVTEAFFGQGTRLTVV.

The V gene is TRBV30, the J gene TRBJ1-4, with D possibly matching TRBD1 (5 bases). The CDR3 extends over 13 amino acids. Deletions cut 1 base from V and 8 bases from J, with 11 bases between. Germline CDR1 GTSNPN, CDR2 SVGIG (reference sequence). The CDR3 DNA reads as TGTGCCTGGAGTGACATCCAGGGAGAAAAACTGTTTTTT. Translating it yields CAWSDIQGEKLFF.

J is TRBJ2-7 and V is TRBV6-1; no firm D call. V lost 1 base, J lost 0 bases, and 10 bases lay in between. CDR3 length: 15 residues. Germline assignment: CDR1 MNHNS and CDR2 SASEGT. The DNA of the CDR3 is TGTGCCAGCAGTGAAGTCTCGTACAACTCCTACGAGCAGTACTTC. Amino acid sequence: CASSEVSYNSYEQYF.

The rearrangement joins TRBV10-3 to TRBJ1-3; weak D call: TRBD1 (5 bases). Trimming took off 8 bases at V and 3 bases at J, with 11 bases between the two ends. The CDR3 is made up of 13 amino acids. CDR1 is ENHRY and CDR2 is SYGVKD in the germline V gene. DNA for the CDR3: TGTGCCATCCGGGACGGAAGTGGAAACACCATATATTTT. The encoded protein is CAIRDGSGNTIYF.

The V call is TRBV7-9, the J call TRBJ2-5, with D maybe TRBD2 (6 bases). V was clipped by 3 bases and J by 2 bases, with 16 bases between them. CDR1 is SEHNR, CDR2 FQNEAQ, per germline (reference sequence). CDR3 length equals 16 residues. The CDR3 sequence is CASSFPMTRVQETQYF. In DNA, the CDR3 is TGTGCCAGCAGCTTCCCTATGACTAGGGTACAAGAGACCCAGTACTTC.

The chain has TRBV7-2 and TRBJ2-1; 10 bases align to TRBD2. V gave up 3 bases and J gave up 4 bases; unmatched junction bases: 3. The CDR3 covers 15 residues. The germline gives CDR1 SGHTA, CDR2 FQGNSA. The CDR3 nucleotides are TGTGCCAGCAGCTTCCCACTAGCGGGATACAATGAGCAGTTCTTC. As protein: CASSFPLAGYNEQFF.

The chain carries TRBV28 and TRBJ2-1; TRBD1 agrees at 7 bases. Losses at the gene ends were 7 bases for V and 1 base for J; bases not matched to a gene: 10. CDR3 length equals 16 residues. The germline V gene encodes CDR1 MDHEN and CDR2 SYDVKM. The CDR3 nucleotides are TGTGCCAGCATAGGGTGGGAGACAGGGTCCTACAATGAGCAGTTCTTC. Protein: CASIGWETGSYNEQFF.

The chain couples TRBV19 to TRBJ1-5; possible D gene TRBD1, 5 bases. This CDR3 has 14 residues. V lost 1 base and J lost 5, with 9 bases in between. Per germline, CDR1 LNHDA and CDR2 SQIVND (reference sequence). The CDR3 DNA follows: TGTGCCAGTAGTATAGGTGACAGTTATCAGCCCCAGCATTTT. It yields the protein CASSIGDSYQPQHF. Looking up the rest from reference TRBV19 and TRBJ1-5 gives the full variable domain: DGGITQSPKYLFRKEGQNVTLSCEQNLNHDAMYWYRQDPGQGLRLIYYSQIVNDFQKGDIAEGYSVSREKKESFPLTVTSAQKNPTAFYLCASSIGDSYQPQHFGDGTRLSIL.

This chain's CDR3 is CASSPPIGQGTSDTQYF. Written as DNA, the CDR3 is TGTGCCAGCTCACCACCTATAGGACAGGGGACTTCGGATACGCAGTATTTT. V and J are TRBV18 and TRBJ2-3; 9 bases are a match to TRBD1. This CDR3 is built from 17 residues. V dropped 0 bases and J dropped 6; count of bases not matched to a gene: 10. Looked up from germline, CDR1 is KGHSH and CDR2 is LQKENI.

The genes are TRBV2 and TRBJ2-3; D is uncertain. The CDR3 totals 16 residues. V was shortened by 3 bases and J by 4 bases, with 17 bases between the two germline ends. CDR1 is SNHLY and CDR2 is FYNNEI in the germline V gene. CDR3 DNA: TGTGCCAGCAGTGACCCGTGGGAATCGGCGGCAGATACGCAGTATTTT. Translation: CASSDPWESAADTQYF.

For the CDR3, the DNA is TGCGCCAGCAGCCAACTAGTTTTCGGCTACGAGCAGTACTTC. Residues: CASSQLVFGYEQYF. The gene calls are TRBV4-3 and TRBJ2-7, with D hard to call. Germline CDR1 reads LGHNA; CDR2 reads YSLEER. With 2 bases removed from V and 3 bases from J, the gap between germline ends came to 11 bases. The CDR3 contains 14 residues.

The rearrangement links TRBV19 to TRBJ2-5, with 9 positions matching TRBD2. Trimming removed 5 bases from V and 0 bases from J; junction bases left unmatched: 7. The CDR3 extends over 16 amino acids. Germline V lookup: CDR1 LNHDA, CDR2 SQIVND (reference sequence). CDR3 nucleotide sequence: TGTGCCAGTAGTGTAGGACTAGCGCTCCACCAAGAGACCCAGTACTTC. Residues: CASSVGLALHQETQYF.